A single sample gave rise to the 18 T cell receptor beta chains below, sequenced in a study of blood T cell repertoires in COVID-19. The data were produced by immunoSEQ multiplex PCR, yet TCRdb's version contains in-frame clones alone and is incomplete. The table records 100,000 or so clones, around 88% of them present only once. The sequencing input was peripheral blood. These receptors were collected from a human donor in a cohort sampled during active COVID-19.

The rearrangement links TRBV29-1 to TRBJ1-1, with no clear D. CDR1 and CDR2 from the germline V gene are SQVTM and ANQGSEA. Trimming shortened V by 4 bases and J by 3 bases, and 9 bases separated the two germline ends. CDR3 length equals 12 residues. The CDR3 region is CSVGAPYTEAFF. As DNA, the CDR3 is TGCAGCGTTGGGGCCCCATACACTGAAGCTTTCTTT.

The V and J genes are TRBV15 and TRBJ2-7; tentatively, D is TRBD2 (5 bases). Trimming cost V 0 bases and J 0 bases, with 6 bases left between them. Germline V gene lookup returns CDR1 LNHNV and CDR2 YYDKDF (reference sequence). The CDR3 is 14 residues long. The CDR3 reads CATSREGSSYEQYF. DNA for the CDR3: TGTGCCACCAGCAGAGAGGGGAGCTCCTACGAGCAGTACTTC.

This clone was seen a single time. This chain connects TRBV10-3 to TRBJ1-4; D may be TRBD1 (6 bases). Germline CDR1 is ENHRY and CDR2 is SYGVKD. V lost 10 bases to trimming and J lost 8 bases, with 20 bases between them. The CDR3 extends over 14 amino acids. CDR3 nucleotides: TGTGCCAGCAGGATCGGGGGGCTGGGGGAAAAACTGTTTTTT. It yields the protein CASRIGGLGEKLFF.

This clone was counted a few times. The V and J genes are TRBV9 and TRBJ2-1, with D perhaps matching TRBD2 (5 bases). The CDR3 sequence is 16 residues long. Between the trimmed V and J ends, which lost 6 bases and 4 bases, there was a span of 20 bases. The germline V gene encodes CDR1 SGDLS and CDR2 YYNGEE. In DNA, the CDR3 is TGTGCCAGCACCTCCAGAGTGAGGGCGTTATACAATGAGCAGTTCTTC. It translates to CASTSRVRALYNEQFF.

This clone occurred once. The chain is built from TRBV9 and TRBJ2-7; TRBD2 aligns across 12 bases. Per germline, CDR1 SGDLS and CDR2 YYNGEE. V shed 3 bases, J shed 9 bases, and the junction held 19 bases outside the gene matches. The CDR3 extends over 18 amino acids. The DNA of the CDR3 is TGTGCCAGCAGCGCCAGCCTTAAAACTAGCGGGAGGCCTAACGTGCAGTACTTC. Translating gives CASSASLKTSGRPNVQYF. The variable domain in full, with the rest retrieved from reference TRBV9 and TRBJ2-7, is DSGVTQTPKHLITATGQRVTLRCSPRSGDLSVYWYQQSLDQGLQFLIQYYNGEERAKGNILERFSAQQFPDLHSELNLSSLELGDSALYFCASSASLKTSGRPNVQYFGPGTRLTVT.

Only one count was recorded for this clone. The chain uses TRBV5-4 and TRBJ1-2; 9 positions match TRBD1. With 4 bases clipped from V and 8 bases from J, the junction kept 9 bases outside the gene matches. The CDR3 runs 14 residues. The germline CDR1 and CDR2 sequences are SGHNT and YYREEE (reference sequence). CDR3 nucleotides: TGTGCCAGCAGCCCACAACAGGGGGCAAGAGGCTACACCTTC. Its protein product is CASSPQQGARGYTF. The full variable domain, in which reference TRBV5-4 and TRBJ1-2 provide the parts outside the CDR3, is ETGVTQSPTHLIKTRGQQVTLRCSSQSGHNTVSWYQQALGQGPQFIFQYYREEENGRGNFPPRFSGLQFPNYSSELNVNALELDDSALYLCASSPQQGARGYTFGSGTRLTVV.

A single count supports this clone. The chain is built from TRBV28 and TRBJ2-7; a possible D gene is TRBD2 (6 bases). Germline CDR1 is MDHEN and CDR2 is SYDVKM. V was pared by 7 bases and J by 3 bases, with 22 bases between. This CDR3 has 16 amino acids. DNA of the CDR3: TGTGCCAGCAACAAACCTGTGGACCAGGGAGGCTACGAGCAGTACTTC. Translating it yields CASNKPVDQGGYEQYF.

The V and J genes are TRBV28 and TRBJ1-2; 9 nucleotides align to TRBD1. Germline V CDR1 and CDR2: MDHEN, SYDVKM. This CDR3 contains 16 residues. The V and J ends lost 5 bases and 2 bases, in that order; junction bases with no gene match: 9. CDR3 DNA sequence: TGTGCCAGCAGTCTAGACAGGGGGAAGGAAAACTATGGCTACACCTTC. Translation gives CASSLDRGKENYGYTF.

This chain connects TRBV20-1 to TRBJ1-4; D not resolved. The CDR3 has 11 amino acids. The V end lost 6 bases, the J end lost 7 bases, and 9 bases lay between the germline ends. CDR1 is DFQATT and CDR2 is SNEGSKA in the germline V gene (reference sequence). CDR3 DNA: TGCAGTGCCACTACACGTGAAAAACTGTTTTTT. This codes for CSATTREKLFF.

The table lists this clone with a count of one. The rearrangement uses TRBV6-6 and TRBJ2-7; 7 nucleotides align to TRBD1. The length of the CDR3 is 15 residues. Germline values: CDR1 MNHNY, CDR2 SVGAGI (reference sequence). The trim removed 9 bases at V and 5 bases at J, leaving 16 bases unmatched. The CDR3 DNA reads TGTGCCAGTTTTTCCCGGGCCGACAGGGTCCACGAGCAGTACTTC. Amino acid sequence: CASFSRADRVHEQYF.

The V and J genes are TRBV5-1 and TRBJ2-1, with 11 bases identical to TRBD1. The J segment lost 6 bases and the V segment lost 4 bases, leaving 6 bases of the junction unmatched. Germline assignment: CDR1 SGHRS and CDR2 YFSETQ. The CDR3 sequence is 15 residues long. CDR3: CASSAGTGGPNEQFF. The CDR3 nucleotides are TGCGCCAGCAGCGCAGGGACAGGGGGACCCAATGAGCAGTTCTTC. The full variable domain, its missing parts supplied by reference TRBV5-1 and TRBJ2-1, is KAGVTQTPRYLIKTRGQQVTLSCSPISGHRSVSWYQQTPGQGLQFLFEYFSETQRNKGNFPGRFSGRQFSNSRSEMNVSTLELGDSALYLCASSAGTGGPNEQFFGPGTRLTVL.

The chain couples TRBV29-1 to TRBJ2-5, with 11 bases matching TRBD2. The V segment lost 2 bases and the J segment 5 bases; nucleotides outside the gene matches: 4. CDR1 is SQVTM, CDR2 ANQGSEA, per germline. CDR3 length equals 14 residues. The CDR3 region has the DNA TGCAGCGTTGAATTAGCGGGAGGGGGGGAGACCCAGTACTTC. Its protein is CSVELAGGGETQYF.

The CDR3 sequence is CASSVVGGTTDTQYF. Here the CDR3 DNA reads TGTGCCAGCAGCGTAGTGGGCGGGACCACAGATACGCAGTATTTT. V gene TRBV9 combines with J gene TRBJ2-3, with TRBD2 as a possible D gene (6 bases). The germline gives CDR1 SGDLS, CDR2 YYNGEE. The CDR3 contains 15 residues. Trimming cost V 0 bases and J 2 bases, with 10 bases left between them.

The CDR3 coding sequence is TGTGCCAGCAGCTCATCGGGTCTTCCTAACACTGAAGCTTTCTTT. It translates to CASSSSGLPNTEAFF. The chain couples TRBV5-6 to TRBJ1-1; D is unclear. Germline CDR1 reads SGHDT; CDR2 reads YYEEEE. The CDR3 runs to 15 residues. Trimming took off 3 bases at V and 2 bases at J, with 14 bases between the two ends.

The chain is built from TRBV24-1 and TRBJ2-1; TRBD2 aligns across 13 bases. Germline values: CDR1 KGHDR, CDR2 SFDVKD. Unmatched junction bases numbered 4, after V lost 2 bases and J lost 4 bases. CDR3 length equals 17 residues. The CDR3 sequence is CATSDWTSGRTYNEQFF. The CDR3, as DNA: TGTGCCACCAGTGATTGGACTAGCGGGAGAACTTACAATGAGCAGTTCTTC.

V usage is TRBV4-1 and J usage is TRBJ2-1; 15 bases agree with TRBD2. Germline V lookup: CDR1 MGHRA, CDR2 YSYEKL. The CDR3 spans 17 residues. After removal of 1 base from V and 8 bases from J, the junction contained 6 bases not matched to a gene. CDR3 residues: CASSQARTSGRAYEQFF. The CDR3 DNA reads as TGCGCCAGCAGCCAAGCCCGGACTAGCGGGAGGGCCTATGAGCAGTTCTTC.

As concerns this clone: At one of its ends the junction is not consistent with the germline gene, which may arise from a read error. This chain uses TRBV19 with TRBJ1-2, with 7 nucleotides matching TRBD1. This CDR3 contains 15 residues. CDR1 is LNHDA, CDR2 SQIVND, per germline (reference sequence). CDR3 nucleotide sequence: TGTGCCAGTAGTAAGTTGGGAGACAGGGCTGCACGCCAGGACTTC. Translation: CASSKLGDRAARQDF.

In its sample, this clone was seen a few times. The rearrangement joins TRBV11-2 to TRBJ2-1; the match to TRBD2 covers 7 bases. This CDR3 comprises 13 residues. V trimming: 0 bases; J trimming: 9 bases; junction bases outside the gene matches: 2. Germline V lookup: CDR1 SGHAT, CDR2 FQNNGV. CDR3 sequence reads: CASSLEPGGEQFF. CDR3 nucleotide sequence: TGTGCCAGCAGCTTAGAACCGGGGGGTGAGCAGTTCTTC.